The rows below give T cell receptor beta chains drawn from one sample of a study of shared clonotypes between healthy human individuals. Sequencing used immunoSEQ multiplex PCR; TCRdb keeps in-frame clones, though not all of them. In the table there are 1.5 million to 2.5 million clones, roughly 94% of which are singletons. Sequencing input: naive CD8+ T cells sorted from blood. These receptors were obtained from a man younger than 35 in good health. The CDR3 runs from the conserved cysteine through the conserved F or W. The order of the fields is CDR3 DNA, CDR3 protein, D gene, clone size, J gene, V gene. The D gene is left open where the match is weak. Rows may omit the clone size; those that give it use once, few, many or a size class.

TGTGCCAGCAGTTACTCGACCTACGAGCAGTACTTC | CASSYSTYEQYF | . | few | TRBJ2-7 | TRBV6-5
TGTGCCAGCAGCGTAGGGCGAGACAGGGTCTCTGGGGCCAACGTCCTGACTTTC | CASSVGRDRVSGANVLTF | TRBD1 | . | TRBJ2-6 | TRBV9
TGTGCCAGCAGCTGGGACACCAAGAACACCGGGGAGCTGTTTTTT | CASSWDTKNTGELFF | . | . | TRBJ2-2 | TRBV5-5
TGTGCCAGCAGTTACTCGAGGGGGGACACAGATACGCAGTATTTT | CASSYSRGDTDTQYF | . | . | TRBJ2-3 | TRBV6-5
TGTGCCAGCAGTTTATCTGGTCGAGTAGGCTACGAAGGGCAGTACTTC | CASSLSGRVGYEGQYF | . | . | TRBJ2-7 | TRBV27
TGCGCCAGCAGTCAATCAAAGGGGGTTCTAACCTGGGAGGAGTACTTC | CASSQSKGVLTWEEYF | . | . | TRBJ2-7 | TRBV23-1
TGTGCCAGCAGCTTTAACCCCCATGAGCAGTTCTTC | CASSFNPHEQFF | . | . | TRBJ2-1 | TRBV11-2
TGCGCCAGCAGCTCAGGTATAGACACTGAAGCTTTCTTT | CASSSGIDTEAFF | . | . | TRBJ1-1 | TRBV5-1
TGCGCCAGCAGCCTCAGGGCGTCGGGGCTAGCGGAGGGCGATGAGCAGTTCTTC | CASSLRASGLAEGDEQFF | TRBD2 | . | TRBJ2-1 | TRBV4-1
TGTGCCAGCAGCCCAGGCGGGGGGGCCTCCTACGAGCAGTACTTC | CASSPGGGASYEQYF | TRBD2 | . | TRBJ2-7 | TRBV13
TGTGCCAGCAGCCCCTCTATCGGCTACGAGCAGTACTTC | CASSPSIGYEQYF | . | . | TRBJ2-7 | TRBV14
TGTGCCAGCAGCTTAGCTGGGGCGAGCTCCTATAATTCACCCCTCCACTTT | CASSLAGASSYNSPLHF | . | . | TRBJ1-6 | TRBV7-9
TGTGCCAGCAGCGTAGTTAGCGGGGGATACAATGAGCAGTTCTTC | CASSVVSGGYNEQFF | TRBD2 | . | TRBJ2-1 | TRBV9
TGCGCCAGCAGCGACGGGACAGGGGGCTTGGGAGATACGCAGTATTTT | CASSDGTGGLGDTQYF | TRBD1 | . | TRBJ2-3 | TRBV5-1
TGTGCCAGCAGCGCAGGGAAGGATACGCAGTATTTT | CASSAGKDTQYF | . | . | TRBJ2-3 | TRBV7-9
TGCGCCAGCAGCAGCACTCCGCTCGCCGGGACTAGCGGCTACAATGAGCAGTTCTTC | CASSSTPLAGTSGYNEQFF | TRBD2 | once | TRBJ2-1 | TRBV5-1
TGTGCCTGGAGTGTCATGGAATTCGCTGGCTACACCTTC | CAWSVMEFAGYTF | . | . | TRBJ1-2 | TRBV30
TGTGCCAGCACCCCGTTTGGCCCGGGGTACGAGCAGTACTTC | CASTPFGPGYEQYF | . | . | TRBJ2-7 | TRBV11-2
TGTGCCAGCAGCCCCGGGACATTGAACACTGAAGCTTTCTTT | CASSPGTLNTEAFF | . | . | TRBJ1-1 | TRBV5-4
TGTGCCAGCAGCGGTAGGACAGGGTTCTCGTACTTC | CASSGRTGFSYF | TRBD1 | . | TRBJ2-5 | TRBV7-9
TGCGCCAGCAGCCAGGCTGGGAGCGGCACCTACAATGAGCAGTTCTTC | CASSQAGSGTYNEQFF | . | . | TRBJ2-1 | TRBV4-1
TGTGCCTGGACCCCCGGCGGGGAGCTGTTTTTT | CAWTPGGELFF | . | . | TRBJ2-2 | TRBV30
TGTGCCAGCAGCTTGGGACGGTATAATGAAAAACTGTTTTTT | CASSLGRYNEKLFF | . | . | TRBJ1-4 | TRBV5-6
TGTGCCAGCAAAGACGGGACAGGGTATTCTGGGGCCAACGTCCTGACTTTC | CASKDGTGYSGANVLTF | TRBD1 | . | TRBJ2-6 | TRBV28
TGCGCCAGCAGCTTGGTAGCAGCTTCTTTGAGCGGGACCCAGTACTTC | CASSLVAASLSGTQYF | . | . | TRBJ2-5 | TRBV5-1
TGTGCCAGCAGCTCCGGGGAGGGGACCTACGAGCAGTACTTC | CASSSGEGTYEQYF | TRBD2 | . | TRBJ2-7 | TRBV7-9
TGTGCCAGCTCACAGGAATTTCTGGACAATGAGCAGTTCTTC | CASSQEFLDNEQFF | . | . | TRBJ2-1 | TRBV18
TGTGCCAGCAGCCCCGGGGCCGCCTACGAGCAGTACTTC | CASSPGAAYEQYF | . | . | TRBJ2-7 | TRBV6-6
TGTGCCAGCAGGACTAGCGGGGGGAAAGAGACCCAGTACTTC | CASRTSGGKETQYF | TRBD2 | . | TRBJ2-5 | TRBV5-6
TGTGCCAGCACAGGGAATGATCGTGGGGGCCCTGAAGCTTTCTTT | CASTGNDRGGPEAFF | . | . | TRBJ1-1 | TRBV13
TGTGCCAGCAGCCCCGGGACAGGAAAGGCCGAGCAGTACTTC | CASSPGTGKAEQYF | TRBD1 | . | TRBJ2-7 | TRBV9
TGTGCCAGCAGCCTCGGGACTAGCGGGAGCTACGAGCAGTACTTC | CASSLGTSGSYEQYF | TRBD2 | . | TRBJ2-7 | TRBV4-2
TGTGCCAGCAGCCAAGCAGTCTACGCTCCGGGAAACACCATATATTTT | CASSQAVYAPGNTIYF | . | . | TRBJ1-3 | TRBV14
TGTGCCAGCCGGGCGAGGGGAGAAGCTTTCTTT | CASRARGEAFF | . | few | TRBJ1-1 | TRBV27
TGTGCCAGCAGTTCCCAACCGGGGGCGCCCGGGGAGCTGTTTTTT | CASSSQPGAPGELFF | . | once | TRBJ2-2 | TRBV27
TGCGCCAGCAGCCAAGATGGAAGCGCCTACGAGCAGTACTTC | CASSQDGSAYEQYF | . | . | TRBJ2-7 | TRBV4-1
TGCGCCAGCAGCTTGGATTCTAGCGTTTCATTTTTGAGCTCCTACAATGAGCAGTTCTTC | CASSLDSSVSFLSSYNEQFF | . | . | TRBJ2-1 | TRBV5-1